This T cell receptor (beta chain) derives from a study of T cell repertoires in cytomegalovirus infection. Study background: Carrying CMV and the relevant HLA type showed in public TCR beta signatures. Findings of the study overall: HLA-C-restricted CMV clonotypes gave the most frequent clonotype in two of eight donors.

Between the trimmed V and J ends, which lost 0 bases and 6 bases, there was a span of 14 bases. This CDR3 has 15 amino acids. CDR1 and CDR2 (germline): MGHRA, YSYEKL. MiXCR, run by TCRdb on the reads, gives a single entry per CDR3 protein. The table records about 920,000 distinct CDR3 sequences, about 33% of them present only once. This clonotype has ten or more counts. The antigen is undetermined. This chain links TRBV4-1 with TRBJ1-1, with D perhaps TRBD1 (6 bases). The clonotype comes from a human donor in good health (CMV status not recorded). Some clones in this sample may be carry-over from other donors' samples. The sequencing used cultured CD8+ T cells from PBMCs, collected from culture after CMV antigen stimulation. CDR3 loop: CASSQESQGLSEAFF. In DNA form, the CDR3 reads TGCGCCAGCAGCCAAGAAAGTCAGGGGCTTTCTGAAGCTTTCTTT.